This T cell receptor beta chain is drawn from a study of long-term antiretroviral therapy in people with HIV. Trimming shortened V by 4 bases and J by 5 bases, and 5 bases separated the two germline ends. The CDR3 loop spans 11 amino acids. Per the germline V gene, CDR1 is MNHEY and CDR2 is SVGAGI. Running of the v3.0 immunoSEQ assay took place at survey level. Only in-frame clones appear in the TCRdb table, and some are missing; sequencing was by immunoSEQ multiplex PCR. The profile shows 25,000 to 35,000 clones, roughly 93% of them singletons. Before DNA extraction, 1-10 million cryopreserved PBMC were held in the samples.

The sequencing here drew on unsorted PBMCs, taken 7.4 years after starting antiretroviral therapy. The clonotype comes from a man in his fifties or sixties with HIV. V gene TRBV6-5 combines with J gene TRBJ1-2; D is undetermined. DNA for the CDR3: TGTGCCAGCAGTTCCCGGTATGGCTACACCTTC. This translates into CASSSRYGYTF.